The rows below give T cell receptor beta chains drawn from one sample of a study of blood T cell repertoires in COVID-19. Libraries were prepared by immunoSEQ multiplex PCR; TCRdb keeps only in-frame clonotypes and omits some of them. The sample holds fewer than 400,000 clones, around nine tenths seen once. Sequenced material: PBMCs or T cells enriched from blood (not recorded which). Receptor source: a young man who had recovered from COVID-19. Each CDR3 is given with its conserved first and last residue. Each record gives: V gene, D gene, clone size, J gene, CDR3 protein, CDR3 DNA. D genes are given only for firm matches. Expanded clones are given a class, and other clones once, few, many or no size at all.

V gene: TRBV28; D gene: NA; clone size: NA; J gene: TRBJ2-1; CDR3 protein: CASSLSAGSYNEQFF; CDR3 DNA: TGTGCCAGCAGTTTATCGGCGGGATCCTACAATGAGCAGTTCTTC
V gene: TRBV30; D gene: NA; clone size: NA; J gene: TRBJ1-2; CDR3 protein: CAWSVYLGYTF; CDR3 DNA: TGTGCCTGGAGTGTATATCTTGGCTACACCTTC
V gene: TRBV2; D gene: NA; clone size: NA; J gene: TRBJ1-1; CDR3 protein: CASSERGSRSAEAFF; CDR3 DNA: TGTGCCAGCAGTGAAAGGGGATCCCGGTCGGCTGAAGCTTTCTTT
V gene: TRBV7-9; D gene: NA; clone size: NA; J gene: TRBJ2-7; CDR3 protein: CASSLGAASYEQYF; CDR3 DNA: TGTGCCAGCAGCTTAGGGGCAGCTTCCTACGAGCAGTACTTC
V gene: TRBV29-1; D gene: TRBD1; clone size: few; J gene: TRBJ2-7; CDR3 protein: CSVGGGDRAYHEQYF; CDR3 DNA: TGCAGCGTTGGAGGTGGGGACAGGGCTTACCACGAGCAGTACTTC
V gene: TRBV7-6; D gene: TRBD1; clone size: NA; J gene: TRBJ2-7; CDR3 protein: CASSIGQGLSSYEQYF; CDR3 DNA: TGTGCCAGCAGCATCGGACAGGGATTGAGCTCCTACGAGCAGTACTTC
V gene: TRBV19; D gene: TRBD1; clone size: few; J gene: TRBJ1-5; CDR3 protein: CASSRQGGQPQHF; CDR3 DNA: TGTGCCAGTAGCCGACAGGGTGGTCAGCCCCAGCATTTT
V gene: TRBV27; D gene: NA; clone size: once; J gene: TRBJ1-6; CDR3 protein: CASSLEEYNSPLHF; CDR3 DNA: TGTGCCAGCAGTTTAGAGGAATATAATTCACCCCTCCACTTT
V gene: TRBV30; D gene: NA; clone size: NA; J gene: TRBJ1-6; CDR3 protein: CAWSPGKRSSYNSPLHF; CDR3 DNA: TGTGCCTGGAGCCCCGGGAAAAGGAGCTCCTATAATTCACCCCTCCACTTT
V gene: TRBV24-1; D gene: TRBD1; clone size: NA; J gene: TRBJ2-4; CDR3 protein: CATSEGTGAPPIF; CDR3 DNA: TGTGCCACCAGTGAAGGGACAGGGGCTCCCCCCATCTTC
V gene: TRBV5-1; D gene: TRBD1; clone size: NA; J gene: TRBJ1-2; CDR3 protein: CASSLGQGVAYGYTF; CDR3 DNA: TGCGCCAGCAGCTTGGGACAGGGGGTGGCCTATGGCTACACCTTC
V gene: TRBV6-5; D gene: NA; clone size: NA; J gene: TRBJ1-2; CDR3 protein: CASSYTAGSGYTF; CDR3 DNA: TGTGCCAGCAGTTACACCGCAGGCTCTGGCTACACCTTC
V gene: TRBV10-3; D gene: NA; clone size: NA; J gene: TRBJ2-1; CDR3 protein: CAISESMETYNEQFF; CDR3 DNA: TGTGCCATCAGTGAGTCGATGGAGACCTACAATGAGCAGTTCTTC
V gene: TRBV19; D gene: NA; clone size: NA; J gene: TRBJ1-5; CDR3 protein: CASSIPGNNQPQHF; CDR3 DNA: TGTGCCAGTAGTATCCCAGGGAACAATCAGCCCCAGCATTTT
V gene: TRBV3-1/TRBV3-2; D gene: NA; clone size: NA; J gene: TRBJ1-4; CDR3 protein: CASSQDGREEKLFF; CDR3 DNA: TGTGCCAGCAGCCAAGACGGAAGGGAGGAAAAACTGTTTTTT
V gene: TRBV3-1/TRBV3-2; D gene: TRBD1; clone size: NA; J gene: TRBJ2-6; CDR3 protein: CASSLGTGSSGANVLTF; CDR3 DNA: TGTGCCAGCAGCCTCGGGACAGGGAGCTCTGGGGCCAACGTCCTGACTTTC
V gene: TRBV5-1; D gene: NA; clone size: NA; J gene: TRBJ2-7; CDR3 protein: CASSLAGNSYEQYF; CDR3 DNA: TGCGCCAGCAGCTTGGCCGGGAACTCCTACGAGCAGTACTTC
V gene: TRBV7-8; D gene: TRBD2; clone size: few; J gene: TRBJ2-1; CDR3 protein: CASSTSGGVNEQFF; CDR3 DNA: TGTGCCAGCAGCACTAGCGGGGGAGTCAATGAGCAGTTCTTC
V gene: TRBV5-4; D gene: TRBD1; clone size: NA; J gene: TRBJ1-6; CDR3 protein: CASSLQGGYNSPLHF; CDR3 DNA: TGTGCCAGCAGCTTACAGGGGGGGTATAATTCACCCCTCCACTTT
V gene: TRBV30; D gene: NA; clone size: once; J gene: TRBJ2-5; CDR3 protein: CAWSGSPGFVSWETQYF; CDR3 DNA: TGTGCCTGGAGTGGTAGCCCAGGGTTTGTCTCCTGGGAGACCCAGTACTTC
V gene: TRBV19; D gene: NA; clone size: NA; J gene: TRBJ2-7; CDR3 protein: CASSIARGTYEQYF; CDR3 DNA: TGTGCCAGTAGTATTGCCCGGGGAACCTACGAGCAGTACTTC
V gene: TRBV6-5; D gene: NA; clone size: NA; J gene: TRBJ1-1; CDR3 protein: CASSLVLNTEAFF; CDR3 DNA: TGTGCCAGCAGCCTTGTTTTGAACACTGAAGCTTTCTTT
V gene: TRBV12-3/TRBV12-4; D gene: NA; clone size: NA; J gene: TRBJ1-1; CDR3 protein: CASSFSGNTEAFF; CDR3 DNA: TGTGCCAGCAGTTTTTCAGGGAACACTGAAGCTTTCTTT
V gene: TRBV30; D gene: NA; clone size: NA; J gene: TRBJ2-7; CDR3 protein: CAWSVLQGSYEQYF; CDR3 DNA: TGTGCCTGGAGTGTACTGCAGGGATCCTACGAGCAGTACTTC
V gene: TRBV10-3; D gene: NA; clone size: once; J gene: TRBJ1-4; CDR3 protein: CAISERADEKLFF; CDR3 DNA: TGTGCCATCTCCGAGAGGGCCGATGAAAAACTGTTTTTT
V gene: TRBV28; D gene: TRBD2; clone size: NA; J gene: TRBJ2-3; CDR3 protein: CASRGGFRVYSPDTQYF; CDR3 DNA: TGTGCCAGCAGGGGGGGGTTCCGGGTCTATTCTCCAGATACGCAGTATTTT
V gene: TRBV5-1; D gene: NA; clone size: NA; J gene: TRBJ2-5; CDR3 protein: CASSVGRRALQETQYF; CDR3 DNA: TGCGCCAGCAGCGTTGGACGGAGGGCCCTGCAAGAGACCCAGTACTTC
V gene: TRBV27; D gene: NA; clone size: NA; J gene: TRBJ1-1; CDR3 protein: CASSLGVAGTEAFF; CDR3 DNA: TGTGCCAGCAGTTTAGGAGTTGCTGGCACTGAAGCTTTCTTT
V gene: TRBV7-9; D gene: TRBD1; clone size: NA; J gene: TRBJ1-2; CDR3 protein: CASSSLDRAEGYTF; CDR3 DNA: TGTGCCAGCAGCTCGCTGGACAGGGCGGAAGGCTACACCTTC
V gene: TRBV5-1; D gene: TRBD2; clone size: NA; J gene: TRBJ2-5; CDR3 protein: CASSQGSGGETQYF; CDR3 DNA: TGCGCCAGCAGTCAGGGTAGCGGGGGCGAGACCCAGTACTTC
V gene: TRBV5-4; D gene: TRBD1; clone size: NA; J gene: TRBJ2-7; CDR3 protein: CASSPDRATTYEQYF; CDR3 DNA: TGTGCCAGCAGCCCGGACAGGGCCACTACCTACGAGCAGTACTTC
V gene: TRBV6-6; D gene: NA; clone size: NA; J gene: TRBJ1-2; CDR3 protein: CASSPQIGHNINYGYTF; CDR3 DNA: TGTGCCAGCAGTCCCCAAATCGGACACAATATTAACTATGGCTACACCTTC
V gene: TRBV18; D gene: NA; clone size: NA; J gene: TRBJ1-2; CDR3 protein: CASSRTGWDGYTF; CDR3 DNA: TGTGCCAGCTCACGTACAGGGTGGGATGGCTACACCTTC
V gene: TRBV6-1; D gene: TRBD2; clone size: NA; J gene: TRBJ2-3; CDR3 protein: CASSESGGALNTQYF; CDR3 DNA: TGTGCCAGCAGTGAAAGCGGGGGGGCCTTAAATACGCAGTATTTT
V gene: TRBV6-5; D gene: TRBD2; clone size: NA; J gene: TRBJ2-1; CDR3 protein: CASSAGRESYNEQFF; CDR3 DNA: TGTGCCAGCAGCGCGGGGAGGGAGTCCTACAATGAGCAGTTCTTC
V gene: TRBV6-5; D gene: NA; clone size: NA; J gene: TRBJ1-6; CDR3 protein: CASSPGSGFNSPLHF; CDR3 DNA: TGTGCCAGCAGCCCGGGGTCAGGTTTCAATTCACCCCTCCACTTT
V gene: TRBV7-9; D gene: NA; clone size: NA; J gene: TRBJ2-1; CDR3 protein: CASSSSPLGSYNEQFF; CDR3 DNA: TGTGCCAGCAGCTCAAGCCCCCTTGGTTCCTACAATGAGCAGTTCTTC
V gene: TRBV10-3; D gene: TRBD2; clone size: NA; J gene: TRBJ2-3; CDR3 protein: CAISEGRLAGGTDTQYF; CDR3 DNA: TGTGCCATCAGTGAGGGCCGACTAGCGGGGGGTACAGATACGCAGTATTTT
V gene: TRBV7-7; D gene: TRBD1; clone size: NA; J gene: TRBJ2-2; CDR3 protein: CASSTTGTGNTGELFF; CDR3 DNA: TGTGCCAGCAGCACAACCGGGACAGGGAACACCGGGGAGCTGTTTTTT
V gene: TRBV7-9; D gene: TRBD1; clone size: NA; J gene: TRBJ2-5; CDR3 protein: CASSLDRGETQYF; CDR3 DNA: TGTGCCAGCAGTCTGGACAGGGGAGAGACCCAGTACTTC
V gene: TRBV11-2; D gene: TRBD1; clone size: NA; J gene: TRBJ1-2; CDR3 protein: CASSTMTGEVYGYTF; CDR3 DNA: TGTGCCAGCAGCACCATGACAGGGGAGGTCTATGGCTACACCTTC
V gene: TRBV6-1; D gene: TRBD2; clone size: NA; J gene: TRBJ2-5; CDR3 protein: CASSEAELAGASGTQYF; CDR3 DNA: TGTGCCAGCAGTGAAGCCGAGCTAGCGGGGGCAAGTGGGACCCAGTACTTC
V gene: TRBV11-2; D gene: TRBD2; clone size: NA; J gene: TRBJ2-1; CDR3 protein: CASSLARGVSTREQFF; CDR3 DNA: TGTGCCAGCAGCTTAGCACGGGGGGTCTCTACTCGGGAGCAGTTCTTC